This T cell receptor (beta chain) was retrieved from a study of CD8 T cells in ankylosing spondylitis. One entry per CDR3 protein, called by TCRdb with MiXCR from the 5' RACE reads. The sample consists of 150,000 to 200,000 distinct CDR3 sequences, around a sixth of them appearing once. About this clonotype itself: Its antigen remains unidentified.

Notes on the study in general: Clones linked to the disease showed a CD8+ phenotype. They occurred at relatively low frequencies in peripheral blood. Reactive arthritis synovial fluid and blood previously showed some of these motif variants.

CDR3 length: 12 amino acids. The ends were cut back, 4 bases at V and 7 bases at J, with 8 bases in the middle. The TCR originated in a male donor under 30 with ankylosing spondylitis or in good health (not recorded which). The V call is TRBV12-3 or TRBV12-4, the J call TRBJ2-1; D unclear. What was sequenced was blood, either unsorted or a sorted T cell fraction (not recorded which). DNA for the CDR3: TGTGCCAGCAGTTCGCCTTGGAATGAGCAGTTCTTC. It encodes CASSSPWNEQFF.